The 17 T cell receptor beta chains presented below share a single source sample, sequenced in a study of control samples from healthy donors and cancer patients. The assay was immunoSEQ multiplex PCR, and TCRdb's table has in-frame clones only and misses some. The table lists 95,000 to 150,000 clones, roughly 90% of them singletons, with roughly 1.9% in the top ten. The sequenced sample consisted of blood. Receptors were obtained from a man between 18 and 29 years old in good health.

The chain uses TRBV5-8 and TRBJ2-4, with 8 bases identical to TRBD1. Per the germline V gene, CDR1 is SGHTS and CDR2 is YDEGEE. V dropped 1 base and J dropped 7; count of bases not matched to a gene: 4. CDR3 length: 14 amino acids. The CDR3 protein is CASSLQGAKNIQYF. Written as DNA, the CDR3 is TGTGCCAGCAGCTTGCAGGGGGCTAAGAACATTCAGTACTTC.

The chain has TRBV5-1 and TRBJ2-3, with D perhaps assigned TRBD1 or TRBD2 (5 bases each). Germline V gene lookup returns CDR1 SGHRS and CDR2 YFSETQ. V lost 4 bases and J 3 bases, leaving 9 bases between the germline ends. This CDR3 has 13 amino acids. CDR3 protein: CASSGGPTDTQYF. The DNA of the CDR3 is TGCGCCAGCAGCGGGGGACCTACAGATACGCAGTATTTT.

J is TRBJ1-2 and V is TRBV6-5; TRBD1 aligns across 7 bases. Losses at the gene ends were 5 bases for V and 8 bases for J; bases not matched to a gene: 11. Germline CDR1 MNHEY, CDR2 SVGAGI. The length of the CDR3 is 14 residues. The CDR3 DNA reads TGTGCCAGCAGTCCTAGGGGACAGTGGTTCGGCTACACCTTC. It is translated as CASSPRGQWFGYTF.

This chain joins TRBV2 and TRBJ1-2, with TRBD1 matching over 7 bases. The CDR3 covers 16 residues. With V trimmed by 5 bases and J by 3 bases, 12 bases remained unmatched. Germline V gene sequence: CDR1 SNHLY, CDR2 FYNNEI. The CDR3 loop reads CASSRTRTGDDYGYTF. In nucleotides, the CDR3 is TGTGCCAGCAGTCGAACCAGGACAGGTGACGACTATGGCTACACCTTC.

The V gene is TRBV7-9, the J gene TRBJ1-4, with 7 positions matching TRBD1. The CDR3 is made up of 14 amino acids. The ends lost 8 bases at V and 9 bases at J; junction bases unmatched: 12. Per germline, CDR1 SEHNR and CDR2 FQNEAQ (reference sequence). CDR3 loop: CASLGDRDSKKLFF. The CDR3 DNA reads TGTGCCAGCCTAGGTGACAGGGATAGCAAAAAACTGTTTTTT.

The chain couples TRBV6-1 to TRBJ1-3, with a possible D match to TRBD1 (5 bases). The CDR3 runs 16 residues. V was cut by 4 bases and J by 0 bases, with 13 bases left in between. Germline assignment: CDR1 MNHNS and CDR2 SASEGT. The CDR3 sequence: CASSATGTDSGNTIYF. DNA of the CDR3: TGTGCCAGCAGTGCGACGGGGACGGACTCTGGAAACACCATATATTTT.

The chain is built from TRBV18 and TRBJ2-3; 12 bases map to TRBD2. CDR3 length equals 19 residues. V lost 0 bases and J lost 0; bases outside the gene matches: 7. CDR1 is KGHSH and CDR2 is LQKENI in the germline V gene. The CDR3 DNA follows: TGTGCCAGCTCACCACCGCGGACTAGCGGGAAATGGAGCACAGATACGCAGTATTTT. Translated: CASSPPRTSGKWSTDTQYF.

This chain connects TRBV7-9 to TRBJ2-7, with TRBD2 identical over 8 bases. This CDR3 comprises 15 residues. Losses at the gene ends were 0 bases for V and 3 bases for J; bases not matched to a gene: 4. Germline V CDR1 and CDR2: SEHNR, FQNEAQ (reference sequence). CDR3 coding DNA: TGTGCCAGCAGCTTAGCGCGTAGCGGGGTCTACGAGCAGTACTTC. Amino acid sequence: CASSLARSGVYEQYF.

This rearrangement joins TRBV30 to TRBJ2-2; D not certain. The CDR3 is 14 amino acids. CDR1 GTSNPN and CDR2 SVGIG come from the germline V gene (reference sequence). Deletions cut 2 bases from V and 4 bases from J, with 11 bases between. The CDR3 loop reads CAWSWAGITGELFF. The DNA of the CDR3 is TGTGCCTGGAGTTGGGCAGGTATCACCGGGGAGCTGTTTTTT.

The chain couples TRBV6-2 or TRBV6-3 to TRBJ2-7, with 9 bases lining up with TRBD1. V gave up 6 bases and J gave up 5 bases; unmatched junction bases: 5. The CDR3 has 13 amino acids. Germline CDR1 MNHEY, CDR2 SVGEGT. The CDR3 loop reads CASSRDREHEQYF. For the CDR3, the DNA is TGTGCCAGCAGCCGGGACAGGGAGCACGAGCAGTACTTC.

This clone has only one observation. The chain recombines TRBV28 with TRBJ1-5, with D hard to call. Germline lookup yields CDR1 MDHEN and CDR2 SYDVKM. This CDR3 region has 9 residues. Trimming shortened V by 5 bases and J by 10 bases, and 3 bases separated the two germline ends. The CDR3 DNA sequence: TGTGCCAGCAGTCCCCCCCAGCATTTT. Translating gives CASSPPQHF.

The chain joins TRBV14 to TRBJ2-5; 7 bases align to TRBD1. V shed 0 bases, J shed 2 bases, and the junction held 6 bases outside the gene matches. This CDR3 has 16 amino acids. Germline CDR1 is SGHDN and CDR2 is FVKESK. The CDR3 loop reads CASSQDIGTAQETQYF. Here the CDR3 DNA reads TGTGCCAGCAGCCAAGATATCGGGACAGCTCAAGAGACCCAGTACTTC. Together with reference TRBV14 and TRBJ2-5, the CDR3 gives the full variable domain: EAGVTQFPSHSVIEKGQTVTLRCDPISGHDNLYWYRRVMGKEIKFLLHFVKESKQDESGMPNNRFLAERTGGTYSTLKVQPAELEDSGVYFCASSQDIGTAQETQYFGPGTRLLVL.

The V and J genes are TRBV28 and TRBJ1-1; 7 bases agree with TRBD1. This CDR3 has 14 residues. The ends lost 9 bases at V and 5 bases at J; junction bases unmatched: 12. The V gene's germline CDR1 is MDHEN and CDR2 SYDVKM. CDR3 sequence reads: CASSFRGPGTEAFF. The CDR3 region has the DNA TGTGCCAGTTCTTTTAGGGGGCCAGGGACTGAAGCTTTCTTT. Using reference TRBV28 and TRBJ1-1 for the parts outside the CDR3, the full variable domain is DVKVTQSSRYLVKRTGEKVFLECVQDMDHENMFWYRQDPGLGLRLIYFSYDVKMKEKGDIPEGYSVSREKKERFSLILESASTNQTSMYLCASSFRGPGTEAFFGQGTRLTVV.

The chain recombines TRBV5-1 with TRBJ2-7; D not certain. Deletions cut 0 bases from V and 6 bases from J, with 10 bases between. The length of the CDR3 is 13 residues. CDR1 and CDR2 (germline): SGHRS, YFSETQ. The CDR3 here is CASSLADGGEQYF. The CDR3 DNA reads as TGCGCCAGCAGCTTGGCCGATGGTGGCGAGCAGTACTTC. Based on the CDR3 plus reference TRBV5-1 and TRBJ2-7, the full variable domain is KAGVTQTPRYLIKTRGQQVTLSCSPISGHRSVSWYQQTPGQGLQFLFEYFSETQRNKGNFPGRFSGRQFSNSRSEMNVSTLELGDSALYLCASSLADGGEQYFGPGTRLTVT.

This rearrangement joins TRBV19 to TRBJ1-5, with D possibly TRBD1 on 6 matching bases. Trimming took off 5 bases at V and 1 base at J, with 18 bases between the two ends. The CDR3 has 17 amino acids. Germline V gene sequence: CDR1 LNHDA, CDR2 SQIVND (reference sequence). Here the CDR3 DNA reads TGTGCCAGTAGTTGGGCCCCCTCCAGGGGAAGCAATCAGCCCCAGCATTTT. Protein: CASSWAPSRGSNQPQHF.

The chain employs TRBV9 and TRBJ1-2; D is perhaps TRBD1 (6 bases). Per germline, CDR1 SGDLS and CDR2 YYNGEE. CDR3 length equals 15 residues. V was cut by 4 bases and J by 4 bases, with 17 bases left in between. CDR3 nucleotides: TGTGCCAGCAGCCCCGTGGGGGCGGGATCCTATGGCTACACCTTC. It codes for CASSPVGAGSYGYTF.

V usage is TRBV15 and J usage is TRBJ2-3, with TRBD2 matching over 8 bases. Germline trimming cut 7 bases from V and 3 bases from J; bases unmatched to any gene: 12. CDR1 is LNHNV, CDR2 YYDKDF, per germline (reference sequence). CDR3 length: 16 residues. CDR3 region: CATMGREATFTDTQYF. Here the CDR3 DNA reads TGTGCCACCATGGGGCGGGAGGCCACCTTTACAGATACGCAGTATTTT.